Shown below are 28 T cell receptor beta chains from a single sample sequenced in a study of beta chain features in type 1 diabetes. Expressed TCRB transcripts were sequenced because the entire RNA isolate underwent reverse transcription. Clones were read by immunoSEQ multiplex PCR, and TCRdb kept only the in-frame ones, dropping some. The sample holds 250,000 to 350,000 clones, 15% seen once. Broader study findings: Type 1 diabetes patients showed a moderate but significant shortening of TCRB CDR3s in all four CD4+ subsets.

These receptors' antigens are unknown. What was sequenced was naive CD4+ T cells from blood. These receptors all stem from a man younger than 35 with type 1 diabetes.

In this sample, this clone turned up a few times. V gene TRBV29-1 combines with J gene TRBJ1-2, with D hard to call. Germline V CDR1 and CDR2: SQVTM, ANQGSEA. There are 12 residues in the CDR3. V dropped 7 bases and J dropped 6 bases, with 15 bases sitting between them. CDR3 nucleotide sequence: TGCAGCGCTACGGGATATCGGGATGGCTACACCTTC. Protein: CSATGYRDGYTF.

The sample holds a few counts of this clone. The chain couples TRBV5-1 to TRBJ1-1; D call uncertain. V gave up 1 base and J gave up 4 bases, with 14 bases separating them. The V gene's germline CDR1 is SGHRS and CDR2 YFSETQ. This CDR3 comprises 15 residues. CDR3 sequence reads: CASSLPGVGVTEAFF. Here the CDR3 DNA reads TGCGCCAGCAGCTTGCCAGGTGTCGGTGTCACTGAAGCTTTCTTT.

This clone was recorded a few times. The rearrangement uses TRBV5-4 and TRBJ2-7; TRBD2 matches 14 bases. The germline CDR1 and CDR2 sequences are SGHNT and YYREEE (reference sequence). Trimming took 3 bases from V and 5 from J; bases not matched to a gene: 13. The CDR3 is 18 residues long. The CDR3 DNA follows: TGTGCCAGCAGCTCCCAGGGGACTAGCGGGAGATTAGTGAACGAGCAGTACTTC. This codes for CASSSQGTSGRLVNEQYF.

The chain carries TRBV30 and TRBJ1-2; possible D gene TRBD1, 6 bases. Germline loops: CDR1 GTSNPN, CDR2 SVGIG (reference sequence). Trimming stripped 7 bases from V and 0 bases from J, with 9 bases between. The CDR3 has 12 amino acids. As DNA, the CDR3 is TGTGCCTCCCGACAGGCTAACTATGGCTACACCTTC. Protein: CASRQANYGYTF.

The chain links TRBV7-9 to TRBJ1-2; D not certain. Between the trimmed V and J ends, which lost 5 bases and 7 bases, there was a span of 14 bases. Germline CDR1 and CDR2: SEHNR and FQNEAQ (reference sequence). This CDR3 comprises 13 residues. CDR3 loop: CASSPREALGYTF. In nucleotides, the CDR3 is TGTGCCAGCAGCCCCCGAGAGGCTCTTGGCTACACCTTC.

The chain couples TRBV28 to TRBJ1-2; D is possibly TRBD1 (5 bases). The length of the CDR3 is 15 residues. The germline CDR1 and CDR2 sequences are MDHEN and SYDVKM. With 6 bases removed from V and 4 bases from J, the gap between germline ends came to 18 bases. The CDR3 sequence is CASRPLGQGLYGYTF. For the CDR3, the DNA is TGTGCCAGCAGACCCTTAGGCCAGGGCCTCTATGGCTACACCTTC.

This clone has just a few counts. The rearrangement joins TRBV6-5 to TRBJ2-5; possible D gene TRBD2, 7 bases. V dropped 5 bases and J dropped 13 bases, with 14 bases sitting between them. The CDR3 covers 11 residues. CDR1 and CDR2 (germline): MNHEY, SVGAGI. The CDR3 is CASSQGGVGYF. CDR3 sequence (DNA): TGTGCCAGCAGTCAAGGGGGGGTTGGGTACTTC.

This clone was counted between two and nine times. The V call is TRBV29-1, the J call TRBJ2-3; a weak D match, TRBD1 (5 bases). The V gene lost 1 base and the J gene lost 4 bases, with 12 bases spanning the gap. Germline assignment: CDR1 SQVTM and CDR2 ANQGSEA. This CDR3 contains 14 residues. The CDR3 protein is CSVEGTTVSDTQYF. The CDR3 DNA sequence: TGCAGCGTTGAAGGGACGACAGTTTCAGATACGCAGTATTTT.

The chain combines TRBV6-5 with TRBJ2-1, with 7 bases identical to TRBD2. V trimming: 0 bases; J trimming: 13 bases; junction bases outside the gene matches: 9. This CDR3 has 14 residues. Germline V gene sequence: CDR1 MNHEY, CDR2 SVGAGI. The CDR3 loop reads CASSYSASGTPQFF. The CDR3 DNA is TGTGCCAGCAGTTACTCCGCTAGCGGTACACCTCAGTTCTTC.

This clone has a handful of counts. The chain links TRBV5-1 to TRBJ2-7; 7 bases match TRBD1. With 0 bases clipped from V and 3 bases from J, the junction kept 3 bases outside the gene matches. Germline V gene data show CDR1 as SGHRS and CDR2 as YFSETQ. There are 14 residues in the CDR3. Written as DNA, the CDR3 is TGCGCCAGCAGCTTGGGCGGACAGGTCTACGAGCAGTACTTC. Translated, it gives CASSLGGQVYEQYF.

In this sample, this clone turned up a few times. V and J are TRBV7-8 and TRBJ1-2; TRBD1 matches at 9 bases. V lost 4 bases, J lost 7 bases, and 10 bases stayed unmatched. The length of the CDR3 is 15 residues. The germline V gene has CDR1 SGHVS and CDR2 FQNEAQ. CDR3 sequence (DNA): TGTGCCAGCAGCTCTCGGACAGGGGTAATCGGTGGCTACACCTTC. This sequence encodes CASSSRTGVIGGYTF.

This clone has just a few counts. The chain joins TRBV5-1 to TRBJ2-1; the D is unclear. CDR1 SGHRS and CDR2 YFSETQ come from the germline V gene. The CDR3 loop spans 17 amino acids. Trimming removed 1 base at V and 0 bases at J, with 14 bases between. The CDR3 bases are TGCGCCAGCAGCTTGCTGGCAGGCGCGAGCTCCTACAATGAGCAGTTCTTC. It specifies CASSLLAGASSYNEQFF.

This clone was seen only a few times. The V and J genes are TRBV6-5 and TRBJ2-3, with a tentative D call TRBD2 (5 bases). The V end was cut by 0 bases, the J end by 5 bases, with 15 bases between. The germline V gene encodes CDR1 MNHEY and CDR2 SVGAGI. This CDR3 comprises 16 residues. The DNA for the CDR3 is TGTGCCAGCAGTTACTCGCCCTTTTCAGGAGGAGATACGCAGTATTTT. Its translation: CASSYSPFSGGDTQYF.

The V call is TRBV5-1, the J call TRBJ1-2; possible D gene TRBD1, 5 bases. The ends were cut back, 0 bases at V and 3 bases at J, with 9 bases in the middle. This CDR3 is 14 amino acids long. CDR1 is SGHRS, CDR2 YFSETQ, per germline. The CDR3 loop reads CASSLVGVDYGYTF. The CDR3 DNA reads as TGCGCCAGCAGCTTGGTAGGGGTCGACTATGGCTACACCTTC.

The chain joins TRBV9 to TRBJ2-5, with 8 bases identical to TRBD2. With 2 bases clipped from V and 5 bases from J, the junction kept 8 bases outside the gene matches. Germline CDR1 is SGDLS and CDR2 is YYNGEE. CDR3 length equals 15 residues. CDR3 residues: CASSVGTRVGETQYF. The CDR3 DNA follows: TGTGCCAGCAGCGTCGGGACTAGAGTTGGGGAGACCCAGTACTTC.

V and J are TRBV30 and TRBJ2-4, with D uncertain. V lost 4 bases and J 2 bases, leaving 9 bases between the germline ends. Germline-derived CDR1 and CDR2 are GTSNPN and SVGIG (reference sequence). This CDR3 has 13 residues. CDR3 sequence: CAWINAPKNIQYF. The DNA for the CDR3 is TGTGCCTGGATAAACGCGCCCAAAAACATTCAGTACTTC.

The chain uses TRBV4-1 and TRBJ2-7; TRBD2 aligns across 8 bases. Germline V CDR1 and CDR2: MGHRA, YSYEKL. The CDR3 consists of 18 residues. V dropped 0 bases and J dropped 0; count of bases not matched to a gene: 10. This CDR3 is CASSQDGWSGGRSYEQYF. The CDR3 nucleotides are TGCGCCAGCAGCCAAGATGGGTGGAGCGGGGGCCGCTCCTACGAGCAGTACTTC.

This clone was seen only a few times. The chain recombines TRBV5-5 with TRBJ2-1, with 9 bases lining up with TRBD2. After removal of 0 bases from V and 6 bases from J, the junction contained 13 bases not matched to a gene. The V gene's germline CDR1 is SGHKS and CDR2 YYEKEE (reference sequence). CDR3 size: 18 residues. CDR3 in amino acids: CASSLAGGSGRTSNEQFF. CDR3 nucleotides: TGTGCCAGCAGCTTGGCCGGGGGTAGCGGGAGAACGAGCAATGAGCAGTTCTTC.

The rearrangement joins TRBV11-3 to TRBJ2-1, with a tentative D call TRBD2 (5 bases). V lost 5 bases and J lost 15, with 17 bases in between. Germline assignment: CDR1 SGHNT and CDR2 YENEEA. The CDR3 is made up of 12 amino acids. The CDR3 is CASSAGGMGRFF. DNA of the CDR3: TGTGCCAGCAGCGCGGGCGGTATGGGGAGGTTCTTC.

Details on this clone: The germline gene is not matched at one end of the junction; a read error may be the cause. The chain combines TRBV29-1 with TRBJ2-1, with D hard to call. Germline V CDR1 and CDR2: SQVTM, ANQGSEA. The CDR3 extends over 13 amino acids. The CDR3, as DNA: TGCAGCGTTGGGAACCGCTTAGACGTAGCCCCCCTCTTC. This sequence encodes CSVGNRLDVAPLF.

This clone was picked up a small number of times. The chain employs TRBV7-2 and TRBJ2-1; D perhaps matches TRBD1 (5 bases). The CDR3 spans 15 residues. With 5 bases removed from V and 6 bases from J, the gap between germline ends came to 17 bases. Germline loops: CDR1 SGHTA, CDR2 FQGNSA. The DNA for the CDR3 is TGTGCCAGCAGCCCCTTTCCCAGGGCAGGCAATGAGCAGTTCTTC. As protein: CASSPFPRAGNEQFF.

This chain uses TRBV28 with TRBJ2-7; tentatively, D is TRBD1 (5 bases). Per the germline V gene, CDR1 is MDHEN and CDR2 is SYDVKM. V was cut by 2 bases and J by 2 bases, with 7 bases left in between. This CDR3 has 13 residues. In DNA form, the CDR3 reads TGTGCCAGCAGTTTACAGGGAACCTACGAGCAGTACTTC. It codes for CASSLQGTYEQYF. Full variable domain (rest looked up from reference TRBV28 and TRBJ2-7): DVKVTQSSRYLVKRTGEKVFLECVQDMDHENMFWYRQDPGLGLRLIYFSYDVKMKEKGDIPEGYSVSREKKERFSLILESASTNQTSMYLCASSLQGTYEQYFGPGTRLTVT.

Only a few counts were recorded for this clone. CDR3 amino acids: CASSVQGGLYGYTF. As DNA, the CDR3 is TGTGCCAGCAGTGTACAGGGTGGGCTCTATGGCTACACCTTC. The chain links TRBV25-1 to TRBJ1-2, with D possibly matching TRBD1 (6 bases). This CDR3 has 14 amino acids. V dropped 4 bases and J dropped 4 bases, with 13 bases sitting between them. Germline V gene sequence: CDR1 MGHDK, CDR2 SYGVNS.

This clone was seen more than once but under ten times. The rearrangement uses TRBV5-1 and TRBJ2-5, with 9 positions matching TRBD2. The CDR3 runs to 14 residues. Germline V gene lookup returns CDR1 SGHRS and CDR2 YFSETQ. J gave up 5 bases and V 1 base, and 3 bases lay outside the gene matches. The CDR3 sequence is CASSLKLAGETQYF. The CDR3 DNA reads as TGCGCCAGCAGCTTGAAACTAGCGGGTGAGACCCAGTACTTC.

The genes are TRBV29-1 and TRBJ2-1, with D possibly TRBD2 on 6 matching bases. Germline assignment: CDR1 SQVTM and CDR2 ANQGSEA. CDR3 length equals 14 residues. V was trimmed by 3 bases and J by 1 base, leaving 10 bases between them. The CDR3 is CSVDEGRSYNEQFF. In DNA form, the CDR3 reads TGCAGCGTTGATGAGGGGAGGTCCTACAATGAGCAGTTCTTC.

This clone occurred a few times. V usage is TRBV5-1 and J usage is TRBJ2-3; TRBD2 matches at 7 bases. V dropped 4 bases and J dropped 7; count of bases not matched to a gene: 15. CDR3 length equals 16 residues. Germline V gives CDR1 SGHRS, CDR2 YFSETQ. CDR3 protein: CASSPERERFGNTQYF. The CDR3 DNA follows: TGCGCCAGCAGCCCCGAGCGGGAAAGGTTTGGAAATACGCAGTATTTT.

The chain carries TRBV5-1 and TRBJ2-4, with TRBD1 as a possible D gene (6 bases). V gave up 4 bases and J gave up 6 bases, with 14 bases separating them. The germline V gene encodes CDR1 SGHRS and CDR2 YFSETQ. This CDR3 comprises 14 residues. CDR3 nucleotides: TGCGCCAGCAGCGGGGGCACAGGTCTAAACATTCAGTACTTC. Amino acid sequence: CASSGGTGLNIQYF.

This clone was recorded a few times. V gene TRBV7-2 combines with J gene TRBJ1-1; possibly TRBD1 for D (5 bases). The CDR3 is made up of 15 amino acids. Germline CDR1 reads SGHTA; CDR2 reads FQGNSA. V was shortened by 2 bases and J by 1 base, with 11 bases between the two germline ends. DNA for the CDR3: TGTGCCAGCAGCTTACCGGGACTCACGAACACTGAAGCTTTCTTT. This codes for CASSLPGLTNTEAFF.